Following are 27 T cell receptor beta chains from one sample sequenced in a study of regulatory T cells in long-lasting Graves disease. Time point indicated: persistent/refractory GD, antithyroid drugs over 5 years with positive TRAb. PBMC-derived RNA was used for the TCR library. Arm-PCR of CDR3 regions with iRepertoire HTBI primers generated TCR beta libraries. TCRdb re-derived calls from the multiplex PCR reads in MiXCR, one entry per CDR3 protein. The sample lists around 400,000 distinct CDR3 sequences, less than 25% occurring once. The sample consisted of peripheral blood mononuclear cells (PBMCs), taken when the disease was refractory, from a patient treated with antithyroid drugs. Every receptor here comes from a female donor with Graves disease.

This clonotype was seen at least ten times. The CDR3 loop is CSARDFGLTDYEQYF. Here the CDR3 DNA reads TGCAGTGCTAGAGATTTTGGACTAACGGACTACGAGCAGTACTTC. The chain uses TRBV20-1 and TRBJ2-7, with D possibly TRBD2 on 6 matching bases. The CDR3 extends over 15 amino acids. Trimming shortened V by 0 bases and J by 3 bases, and 15 bases separated the two germline ends. Germline lookup yields CDR1 DFQATT and CDR2 SNEGSKA (reference sequence).

This clonotype has only a few counts. The genes are TRBV10-2 and TRBJ1-6; D remains ambiguous. The V gene's germline CDR1 is WSHSY and CDR2 SAAADI. This CDR3 spans 14 amino acids. Trimming removed 0 bases from V and 7 bases from J, with 7 bases in between. CDR3 region: CASSESGGNSPLHF. DNA of the CDR3: TGCGCCAGCAGTGAGTCTGGAGGGAATTCACCCCTCCACTTT.

This clonotype was recorded many times. This sequence joins TRBV7-8 and TRBJ2-2, with 13 bases lining up with TRBD2. Germline CDR1 is SGHVS and CDR2 is FQNEAQ. The CDR3 spans 15 residues. V dropped 5 bases and J dropped 7; count of bases not matched to a gene: 4. CDR3 bases: TGTGCCAGCAGCCGGGGACTAGCGGGAATCGGGGAGCTGTTTTTT. This translates into CASSRGLAGIGELFF.

This clonotype has more than one count but fewer than ten. J is TRBJ2-2 and V is TRBV28, with D maybe TRBD2 (5 bases). This CDR3 spans 16 amino acids. Germline CDR1 reads MDHEN; CDR2 reads SYDVKM. V lost 3 bases and J lost 7, with 18 bases in between. The CDR3 DNA reads TGTGCCAGCAGTTTTAACGGGGATACGTACTACGGGGAGCTGTTTTTT. Translated, it gives CASSFNGDTYYGELFF.

This clonotype turned up a few times. This chain uses TRBV7-6 with TRBJ2-7; D remains ambiguous. With 5 bases removed from V and 1 base from J, the gap between germline ends came to 21 bases. The germline gives CDR1 SGHVS, CDR2 FNYEAQ. The CDR3 runs to 17 residues. The CDR3, as DNA: TGTGCCAGCAGCCTGTCCCAAGCGACATACCTTTCCTACGAGCAGTACTTC. Translation gives CASSLSQATYLSYEQYF. Filled out from reference TRBV7-6 and TRBJ2-7, the complete variable domain reads GAGVSQSPRYKVTKRGQDVALRCDPISGHVSLYWYRQALGQGPEFLTYFNYEAQQDKSGLPNDRFSAERPEGSISTLTIQRTEQRDSAMYRCASSLSQATYLSYEQYFGPGTRLTVT.

This clonotype was observed at least ten times. Here the CDR3 DNA reads TGTGCCAGCAGCGGTAACTACGAGCAGTACTTC. This gives the protein CASSGNYEQYF. The V and J genes are TRBV2 and TRBJ2-7; D gene uncertain. The CDR3 runs 11 residues. Looked up from germline, CDR1 is SNHLY and CDR2 is FYNNEI. V was trimmed by 6 bases and J by 3 bases, leaving 6 bases between them. Full variable domain (outside the CDR3, taken from reference TRBV2 and TRBJ2-7): EPEVTQTPSHQVTQMGQEVILRCVPISNHLYFYWYRQILGQKVEFLVSFYNNEISEKSEIFDDQFSVERPDGSNFTLKIRSTKLEDSAMYFCASSGNYEQYFGPGTRLTVT.

This clonotype was recorded many times. This chain links TRBV28 with TRBJ1-2; the D is unclear. Looked up from germline, CDR1 is MDHEN and CDR2 is SYDVKM. Trimming removed 0 bases from V and 3 bases from J, with 2 bases in between. There are 12 residues in the CDR3. CDR3 nucleotide sequence: TGTGCCAGCAGTTTATGGGACTATGGCTACACCTTC. Translating it yields CASSLWDYGYTF.

V usage is TRBV5-8 and J usage is TRBJ1-1; D gene ambiguous. Trimming took off 3 bases at V and 9 bases at J, with 9 bases between the two ends. Per germline, CDR1 SGHTS and CDR2 YDEGEE. The CDR3 is 11 amino acids. CDR3 loop: CASSWRKQAFF. In DNA form, the CDR3 reads TGTGCCAGCAGCTGGAGAAAGCAAGCTTTCTTT.

This clonotype appeared a few times. The chain links TRBV4-1 to TRBJ2-6, with D perhaps TRBD1 (5 bases). V was pared by 0 bases and J by 4 bases, with 19 bases between. CDR1 and CDR2 (germline): MGHRA, YSYEKL. The CDR3 sequence is 19 residues long. The CDR3 DNA reads as TGCGCCAGCAGCCAAGAGGGTCCCGACAGACCCTCCGGGGCCAACGTCCTGACTTTC. Its protein product is CASSQEGPDRPSGANVLTF.

The rearrangement joins TRBV20-1 to TRBJ2-3; D possibly corresponds to TRBD2 (5 bases). CDR3 length: 15 residues. Trimming removed 3 bases at V and 0 bases at J, with 13 bases between. From germline, CDR1 is DFQATT and CDR2 SNEGSKA (reference sequence). CDR3 residues: CSASRRQTSTDTQYF. CDR3 bases: TGCAGTGCTAGTCGGAGGCAGACTAGCACAGATACGCAGTATTTT.

The table lists this clonotype with a few counts. This sequence joins TRBV16 and TRBJ1-5; TRBD1 might be the D (5 bases). Germline V gene sequence: CDR1 KGHSY, CDR2 FQNENV. The CDR3 is 14 amino acids. V lost 0 bases and J lost 5, with 8 bases in between. The CDR3 sequence: CASSQSGGDQPQHF. DNA of the CDR3: TGTGCCAGCAGCCAATCGGGGGGGGATCAGCCCCAGCATTTT.

This clonotype appeared a few times. This sequence joins TRBV28 and TRBJ2-4, with D tentatively TRBD1 or TRBD2 (6 bases each). The V and J ends lost 8 bases and 1 base respectively, with 12 bases between them. This CDR3 is 14 amino acids long. Germline V gene sequence: CDR1 MDHEN, CDR2 SYDVKM. The CDR3 coding sequence is TGTGCCAGCCGCCTGGGGGGCGCCAAAAACATTCAGTACTTC. This translates into CASRLGGAKNIQYF.

This clonotype was picked up many times. The J gene is TRBJ1-5, the V gene TRBV7-2; no firm D call. Germline CDR1 SGHTA, CDR2 FQGNSA. V was pared by 3 bases and J by 1 base, with 10 bases between. The CDR3 has 15 residues. As DNA, the CDR3 is TGTGCCAGCAGCTTGGCGGGTGTGAGCAATCAGCCCCAGCATTTT. It codes for CASSLAGVSNQPQHF. The entire variable domain, with the rest obtained from reference TRBV7-2 and TRBJ1-5, is as follows: GAGVSQSPSNKVTEKGKDVELRCDPISGHTALYWYRQSLGQGLEFLIYFQGNSAPDKSGLPSDRFSAERTGGSVSTLTIQRTQQEDSAVYLCASSLAGVSNQPQHFGDGTRLSIL.

As to this clonotype: An end of the junction differs from the germline gene, which may be a read error. The chain has TRBV11-2 and TRBJ2-7; 12 bases align to TRBD2. Germline assignment: CDR1 SGHAT and CDR2 FQNNGV. This CDR3 contains 15 residues. The CDR3 reads CASSSGLAGFYGQYF. The CDR3 coding sequence is TGTGCCAGCAGTTCGGGACTAGCGGGCTTCTACGGGCAGTACTTC.

This clonotype was observed at least ten times. This chain connects TRBV2 to TRBJ2-7; possible D gene TRBD2, 5 bases. Germline CDR1 and CDR2: SNHLY and FYNNEI. V dropped 6 bases and J dropped 6 bases, with 12 bases sitting between them. The CDR3 extends over 12 amino acids. Here the CDR3 DNA reads TGTGCCAGCAGAGAGGGTATAAGCGAGCAGTACTTC. Protein: CASREGISEQYF.

This clonotype occurred a few times. The V gene is TRBV5-5, the J gene TRBJ2-5; tentatively, D is TRBD2 (5 bases). V was shortened by 1 base and J by 2 bases, with 9 bases between the two germline ends. Looked up from germline, CDR1 is SGHKS and CDR2 is YYEKEE (reference sequence). There are 14 residues in the CDR3. This chain's CDR3 is CASSLSRAQETQYF. CDR3 nucleotide sequence: TGTGCCAGCAGCTTGTCGCGGGCTCAAGAGACCCAGTACTTC.

This clonotype was detected only a few times. The J gene is TRBJ1-4, the V gene TRBV20-1, with 8 bases aligning to TRBD1. CDR3 length equals 13 residues. Losses at the gene ends were 8 bases for V and 5 bases for J; bases not matched to a gene: 7. Germline V CDR1 and CDR2: DFQATT, SNEGSKA (reference sequence). The CDR3 loop is CSLKGQVNEKLFF. The CDR3 DNA reads TGCAGTTTGAAGGGACAGGTGAATGAAAAACTGTTTTTT.

This clonotype came up many times. This rearrangement joins TRBV7-8 to TRBJ2-7; 7 nucleotides align to TRBD2. Germline-derived CDR1 and CDR2 are SGHVS and FQNEAQ. The CDR3 totals 16 residues. V shed 0 bases, J shed 5 bases, and the junction held 10 bases outside the gene matches. In nucleotides, the CDR3 is TGTGCCAGCAGCTTAGCGGGAGGGCAATCGGGTGACGAGCAGTACTTC. Its protein is CASSLAGGQSGDEQYF. The full variable domain, its missing parts supplied by reference TRBV7-8 and TRBJ2-7, is GAGVSQSPRYKVAKRGQDVALRCDPISGHVSLFWYQQALGQGPEFLTYFQNEAQLDKSGLPSDRFFAERPEGSVSTLKIQRTQQEDSAVYLCASSLAGGQSGDEQYFGPGTRLTVT.

Turning to this clonotype: Without the conserved terminal phenylalanine or tryptophan, this CDR3 likely stems from a read error. The chain links TRBV19 to TRBJ2-7; a possible D gene is TRBD1 (6 bases). The CDR3 length is 14 residues. The V gene's germline CDR1 is LNHDA and CDR2 SQIVND (reference sequence). The V end was cut by 3 bases, the J end by 5 bases, with 14 bases between. CDR3 loop: CASSIMGQSHEQYL. The CDR3 DNA follows: TGTGCCAGTAGTATTATGGGACAATCCCACGAGCAGTACCTC.

The table lists this clonotype with many counts. For the CDR3, the DNA is TGTGCCACCAGTGAGGGGACAGGGCCCAACACCGGGGAGCTGTTTTTT. Amino acids: CATSEGTGPNTGELFF. The genes are TRBV24-1 and TRBJ2-2; TRBD1 aligns across 9 bases. The germline V gene encodes CDR1 KGHDR and CDR2 SFDVKD. V was pared by 4 bases and J by 2 bases, with 4 bases of the junction left unmatched. The CDR3 has 16 residues.

This clonotype has just a few counts. The chain uses TRBV5-8 and TRBJ2-7, with 7 bases lining up with TRBD1. This CDR3 has 13 residues. Per the germline V gene, CDR1 is SGHTS and CDR2 is YDEGEE. Unmatched junction bases numbered 3, after V lost 0 bases and J lost 6 bases. CDR3 sequence (DNA): TGTGCCAGCAGCTTGGTTCCAGGGGGCGAGCAGTACTTC. Translated: CASSLVPGGEQYF.

This chain connects TRBV5-1 to TRBJ2-6; no firm D call. With 5 bases removed from V and 0 bases from J, the gap between germline ends came to 9 bases. This CDR3 is built from 15 residues. Germline V gene lookup returns CDR1 SGHRS and CDR2 YFSETQ. In DNA form, the CDR3 reads TGCGCCAGCAGTTACGAAGACTCTGGGGCCAACGTCCTGACTTTC. This translates into CASSYEDSGANVLTF.

The chain combines TRBV30 with TRBJ2-7; 9 positions match TRBD2. The J segment lost 7 bases and the V segment lost 0 bases, leaving 4 bases of the junction unmatched. Germline CDR1 is GTSNPN and CDR2 is SVGIG (reference sequence). The CDR3 runs 13 residues. The DNA for the CDR3 is TGTGCCTGGAGTGTAATAGCGGGAGTGGAGCAGTACTTC. It is translated as CAWSVIAGVEQYF.

The chain joins TRBV10-3 to TRBJ2-2; D is tentatively TRBD1 or TRBD2 (5 bases each). From germline, CDR1 is ENHRY and CDR2 SYGVKD. The length of the CDR3 is 14 residues. Deletions cut 5 bases from V and 4 bases from J, with 11 bases between. CDR3 DNA: TGTGCCATCAGTAGAGGGACGAGCACCGGGGAGCTGTTTTTT. The encoded protein is CAISRGTSTGELFF.

This clonotype was found a few times. This sequence joins TRBV29-1 and TRBJ2-2; no definite D call. The CDR3 totals 15 residues. CDR1 and CDR2 (germline): SQVTM, ANQGSEA. V lost 3 bases to trimming and J lost 3 bases, with 14 bases between them. The CDR3, as DNA: TGCAGCGTTGAGAGCCCGAACAAGTACACCGGGGAGCTGTTTTTT. Translation: CSVESPNKYTGELFF.

This clonotype has just a few counts. This chain links TRBV7-2 with TRBJ2-7; 10 bases map to TRBD1. J gave up 1 base and V 0 bases, and 3 bases lay outside the gene matches. Germline values: CDR1 SGHTA, CDR2 FQGNSA. This CDR3 comprises 16 residues. For the CDR3, the DNA is TGTGCCAGCAGCTTAGCGGGGGGACAGGGGTCCTACGAGCAGTACTTC. Amino acids: CASSLAGGQGSYEQYF.

The rearrangement joins TRBV3-1 to TRBJ1-1; D call uncertain. The CDR3 has 16 residues. V was clipped by 6 bases and J by 1 base, with 18 bases between them. The germline gives CDR1 LGHDT, CDR2 YNNKEL (reference sequence). The CDR3 DNA reads TGTGCCAGCAGTTACAGACCCTACGAAGGGAACACTGAAGCTTTCTTT. Amino acid sequence: CASSYRPYEGNTEAFF.